One and the same sample provided the 16 T cell receptor beta chains below, sequenced in a study of OX40 agonist ivuxolimab in advanced cancers. Some clones are missing from TCRdb's copy, which holds only in-frame ones; the method was immunoSEQ multiplex PCR. The profile covers about 83,000 clones, with about 89% appearing a single time and 8.4% taken by the ten largest. Sequencing was performed on CD4+ or CD8+ T cells sorted from blood, taken in a trial of the OX40 agonist ivuxolimab. These receptors came from an adult with an advanced solid tumor such as melanoma, head and neck, liver or kidney cancer.

The chain recombines TRBV7-3 with TRBJ2-1; D perhaps matches TRBD2 (7 bases). The V end was cut by 3 bases, the J end by 12 bases, with 12 bases between. CDR1 and CDR2 (germline): SGHTA, FQGTGA. This CDR3 spans 12 amino acids. Here the CDR3 reads CASSLAGASQFF. The CDR3 DNA sequence: TGTGCCAGCAGCTTGGCGGGGGCGTCGCAGTTCTTC.

V usage is TRBV20-1 and J usage is TRBJ2-1; no definite D call. Trimming took off 5 bases at V and 4 bases at J, with 6 bases between the two ends. This CDR3 spans 11 amino acids. Germline V lookup: CDR1 DFQATT, CDR2 SNEGSKA (reference sequence). The DNA of the CDR3 is TGCAGTGCTGAGAGGTACAATGAGCAGTTCTTC. Translated, it gives CSAERYNEQFF.

The gene calls are TRBV7-9 and TRBJ2-3, with D unresolved. V lost 1 base and J 1 base, leaving 6 bases between the germline ends. Germline-derived CDR1 and CDR2 are SEHNR and FQNEAQ (reference sequence). The CDR3 sequence is 14 residues long. CDR3 protein: CASSLEYGTDTQYF. CDR3 coding DNA: TGTGCCAGCAGCTTAGAGTATGGCACAGATACGCAGTATTTT.

This clone was seen only once. This chain uses TRBV5-5 with TRBJ1-5; no reliable D call. From germline, CDR1 is SGHKS and CDR2 YYEKEE (reference sequence). This CDR3 has 15 amino acids. Trimming removed 0 bases at V and 0 bases at J, with 7 bases between. CDR3 sequence reads: CASSLGQYSNQPQHF. The CDR3, as DNA: TGTGCCAGCAGCTTGGGTCAGTATAGCAATCAGCCCCAGCATTTT.

This chain links TRBV6-5 with TRBJ1-1, with D maybe TRBD1 (5 bases). The CDR3 runs to 15 residues. The germline V gene encodes CDR1 MNHEY and CDR2 SVGAGI. The germline V and J ends were trimmed by 3 bases and 6 bases, with 17 bases remaining between them. CDR3: CASSYTGVARAEAFF. In nucleotides, the CDR3 is TGTGCCAGCAGTTATACGGGGGTGGCCAGAGCTGAAGCTTTCTTT.

The rearrangement uses TRBV18 and TRBJ2-1, with a tentative D call TRBD1 (6 bases). The germline V gene encodes CDR1 KGHSH and CDR2 LQKENI. The CDR3 contains 15 residues. V gave up 8 bases and J gave up 4 bases, with 18 bases separating them. CDR3 residues: CASHTSQGQYNEQFF. DNA for the CDR3: TGTGCCAGCCACACCAGCCAGGGGCAATACAATGAGCAGTTCTTC.

V usage is TRBV27 and J usage is TRBJ2-7; D may match TRBD1 or TRBD2 (6 bases each). This CDR3 is built from 16 residues. The ends were cut back, 6 bases at V and 0 bases at J, with 18 bases in the middle. Germline assignment: CDR1 MNHEY and CDR2 SMNVEV (reference sequence). Here the CDR3 reads CASSPSGGESSYEQYF. Here the CDR3 DNA reads TGTGCCAGCAGCCCATCCGGGGGCGAGAGCTCCTACGAGCAGTACTTC.

This clone came up a few times. This chain links TRBV13 with TRBJ2-1; perhaps D is TRBD1 or TRBD2 (6 bases each). The CDR3 covers 15 residues. V lost 5 bases and J lost 7, with 18 bases in between. In germline, CDR1 is PRHDT, CDR2 FYEKMQ (reference sequence). The CDR3 sequence is CASSPPGGVVNEQFF. CDR3 nucleotides: TGTGCCAGCAGCCCCCCCGGGGGCGTAGTGAATGAGCAGTTCTTC.

The chain is built from TRBV28 and TRBJ2-1; 8 nucleotides match TRBD2. CDR1 and CDR2 from the germline V gene are MDHEN and SYDVKM. The CDR3 extends over 16 amino acids. V was pared by 2 bases and J by 8 bases, with 11 bases of the junction left unmatched. As DNA, the CDR3 is TGTGCCAGCAGTTTAATTTCCGGGGGGGCTTTGTATGAGCAGTTCTTC. Protein: CASSLISGGALYEQFF.

This rearrangement joins TRBV30 to TRBJ1-1; no reliable D call. Germline V gene lookup returns CDR1 GTSNPN and CDR2 SVGIG (reference sequence). Trimming took off 1 base at V and 0 bases at J, with 9 bases between the two ends. This CDR3 spans 14 amino acids. This chain's CDR3 is CAWSARRVNTEAFF. Written as DNA, the CDR3 is TGTGCCTGGAGTGCGAGGCGAGTGAACACTGAAGCTTTCTTT.

The rearrangement uses TRBV15 and TRBJ1-5; the D gene is possibly TRBD1 (6 bases). The CDR3 spans 15 residues. In germline, CDR1 is LNHNV, CDR2 YYDKDF (reference sequence). Trimming stripped 3 bases from V and 0 bases from J, with 9 bases between. The CDR3 reads CATSRGAHSNQPQHF. The CDR3 region has the DNA TGTGCCACCAGCAGGGGGGCCCATAGCAATCAGCCCCAGCATTTT.

V and J are TRBV30 and TRBJ1-1; D ambiguous. This CDR3 comprises 14 residues. Germline assignment: CDR1 GTSNPN and CDR2 SVGIG (reference sequence). V dropped 3 bases and J dropped 3 bases, with 14 bases sitting between them. CDR3 region: CAWSGEVGYTEAFF. The CDR3 region has the DNA TGTGCCTGGAGCGGGGAAGTGGGGTACACTGAAGCTTTCTTT.

The chain links TRBV19 to TRBJ2-3, with TRBD1 matching over 8 bases. V trimming: 7 bases; J trimming: 1 base; junction bases outside the gene matches: 10. The length of the CDR3 is 16 residues. Germline V CDR1 and CDR2: LNHDA, SQIVND (reference sequence). The CDR3 sequence is CASTPIGQGGTDTQYF. CDR3 in DNA: TGTGCCAGTACCCCTATAGGACAGGGTGGCACAGATACGCAGTATTTT.

The rearrangement joins TRBV15 to TRBJ1-1, with D unresolved. The CDR3 has 13 residues. CDR1 LNHNV and CDR2 YYDKDF come from the germline V gene (reference sequence). With 5 bases removed from V and 1 base from J, the gap between germline ends came to 8 bases. This CDR3 reads CATSPRGNTEAFF. CDR3 nucleotide sequence: TGTGCCACCAGCCCCCGCGGGAACACTGAAGCTTTCTTT.

V and J are TRBV9 and TRBJ2-1; 8 bases match TRBD1. The germline CDR1 and CDR2 sequences are SGDLS and YYNGEE. The CDR3 length is 15 residues. J gave up 4 bases and V 2 bases, and 5 bases lay outside the gene matches. CDR3 nucleotides: TGTGCCAGCAGCGTTGGACAGGGCCTGTACAATGAGCAGTTCTTC. It yields the protein CASSVGQGLYNEQFF. The full variable domain, its missing parts supplied by reference TRBV9 and TRBJ2-1, is DSGVTQTPKHLITATGQRVTLRCSPRSGDLSVYWYQQSLDQGLQFLIQYYNGEERAKGNILERFSAQQFPDLHSELNLSSLELGDSALYFCASSVGQGLYNEQFFGPGTRLTVL.

This sequence joins TRBV30 and TRBJ1-6, with no clear D. This CDR3 region has 13 residues. Trimming left V 0 bases short and J 9 bases short, with 9 bases between. In germline, CDR1 is GTSNPN, CDR2 SVGIG (reference sequence). The CDR3, as DNA: TGTGCCTGGAGTGTGATCCGGAGTTCACCCCTCCACTTT. It translates to CAWSVIRSSPLHF.